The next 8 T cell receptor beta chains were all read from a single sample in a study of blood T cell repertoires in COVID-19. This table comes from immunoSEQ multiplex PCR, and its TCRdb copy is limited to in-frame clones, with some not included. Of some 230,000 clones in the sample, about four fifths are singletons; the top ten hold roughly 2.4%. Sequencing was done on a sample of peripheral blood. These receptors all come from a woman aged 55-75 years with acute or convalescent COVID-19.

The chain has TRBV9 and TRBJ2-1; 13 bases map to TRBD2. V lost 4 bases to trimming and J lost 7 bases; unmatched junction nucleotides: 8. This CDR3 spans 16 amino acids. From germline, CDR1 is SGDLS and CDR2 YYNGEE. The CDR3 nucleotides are TGTGCCAGCAGCACTAGCGGGGGGGCTTTGTGGAATGAGCAGTTCTTC. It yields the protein CASSTSGGALWNEQFF. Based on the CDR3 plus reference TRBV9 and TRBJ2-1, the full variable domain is DSGVTQTPKHLITATGQRVTLRCSPRSGDLSVYWYQQSLDQGLQFLIQYYNGEERAKGNILERFSAQQFPDLHSELNLSSLELGDSALYFCASSTSGGALWNEQFFGPGTRLTVL.

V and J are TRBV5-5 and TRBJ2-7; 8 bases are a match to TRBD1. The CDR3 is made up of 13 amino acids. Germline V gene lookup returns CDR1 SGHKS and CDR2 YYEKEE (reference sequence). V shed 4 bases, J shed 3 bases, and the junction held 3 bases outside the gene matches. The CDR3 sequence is CASSTGTGYEQYF. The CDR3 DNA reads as TGTGCCAGCAGCACCGGGACAGGCTACGAGCAGTACTTC.

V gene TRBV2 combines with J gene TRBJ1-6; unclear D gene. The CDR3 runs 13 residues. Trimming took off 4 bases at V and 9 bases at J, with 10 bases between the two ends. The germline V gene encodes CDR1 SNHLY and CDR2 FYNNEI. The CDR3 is CASSASEGSPLHF. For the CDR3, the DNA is TGTGCCAGCAGTGCATCTGAGGGTTCACCCCTCCACTTT.

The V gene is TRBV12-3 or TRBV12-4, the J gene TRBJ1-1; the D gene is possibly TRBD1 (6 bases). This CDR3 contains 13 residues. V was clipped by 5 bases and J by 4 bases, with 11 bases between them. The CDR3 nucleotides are TGTGCCAGCAGTACGACAGGAAGCACTGAAGCTTTCTTT. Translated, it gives CASSTTGSTEAFF.

The CDR3 protein is CASSLAGTGIAKNIQYF. The CDR3 region has the DNA TGTGCCAGCAGCTTGGCCGGGACAGGGATAGCCAAAAACATTCAGTACTTC. The rearrangement links TRBV5-6 to TRBJ2-4; 9 bases align to TRBD1. Germline CDR1 is SGHDT and CDR2 is YYEEEE. Losses at the gene ends were 0 bases for V and 0 bases for J; bases not matched to a gene: 4. This CDR3 has 17 amino acids.

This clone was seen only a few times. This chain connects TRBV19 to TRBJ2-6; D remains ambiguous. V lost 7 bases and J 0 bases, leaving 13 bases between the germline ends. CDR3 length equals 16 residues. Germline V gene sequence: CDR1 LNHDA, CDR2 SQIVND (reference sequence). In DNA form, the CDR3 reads TGTGCCAGTAACCTAAGTCTCCGCTCTGGGGCCAACGTCCTGACTTTC. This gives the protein CASNLSLRSGANVLTF.

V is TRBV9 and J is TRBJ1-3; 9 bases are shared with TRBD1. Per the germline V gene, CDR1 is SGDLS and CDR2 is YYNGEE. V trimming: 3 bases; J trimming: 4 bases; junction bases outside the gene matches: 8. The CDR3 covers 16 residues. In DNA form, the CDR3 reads TGTGCCAGCAGCGACCCCGGGACAGGGATCGGAAACACCATATATTTT. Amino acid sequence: CASSDPGTGIGNTIYF.

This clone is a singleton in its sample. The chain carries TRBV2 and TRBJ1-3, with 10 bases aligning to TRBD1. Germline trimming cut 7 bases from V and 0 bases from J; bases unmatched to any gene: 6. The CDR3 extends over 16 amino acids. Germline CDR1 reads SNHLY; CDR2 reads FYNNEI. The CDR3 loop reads CASTRTGGFSGNTIYF. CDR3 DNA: TGTGCCAGCACTAGGACAGGGGGTTTCTCTGGAAACACCATATATTTT.